This TCR beta chain is drawn from a study of blood T cell repertoires in COVID-19. Across the whole study: From the United States, Italy and Spain came samples of acute and convalescent COVID-19. The cDNA or gDNA used as material had been derived from T cells, B-cell-depleted T cells, or PBMCs.

The assay was immunoSEQ multiplex PCR, and TCRdb's table has in-frame clones only and misses some. The sample has 100,000 to 150,000 clones, 85% to 90% seen once; the top ten hold more than 15%. The sequence was collected from a man in his fifties or sixties with active or convalescent COVID-19. Source material: peripheral blood.

CDR3 amino acids: CSASRLADLSLYEQYF. CDR3 nucleotides: TGCAGTGCTAGTAGACTAGCGGATTTATCGTTATACGAGCAGTACTTC. This sequence joins TRBV20-1 and TRBJ2-7, with 9 positions matching TRBD2. V lost 3 bases and J lost 4; bases outside the gene matches: 13. Germline V gene data show CDR1 as DFQATT and CDR2 as SNEGSKA (reference sequence). The CDR3 runs 16 residues.